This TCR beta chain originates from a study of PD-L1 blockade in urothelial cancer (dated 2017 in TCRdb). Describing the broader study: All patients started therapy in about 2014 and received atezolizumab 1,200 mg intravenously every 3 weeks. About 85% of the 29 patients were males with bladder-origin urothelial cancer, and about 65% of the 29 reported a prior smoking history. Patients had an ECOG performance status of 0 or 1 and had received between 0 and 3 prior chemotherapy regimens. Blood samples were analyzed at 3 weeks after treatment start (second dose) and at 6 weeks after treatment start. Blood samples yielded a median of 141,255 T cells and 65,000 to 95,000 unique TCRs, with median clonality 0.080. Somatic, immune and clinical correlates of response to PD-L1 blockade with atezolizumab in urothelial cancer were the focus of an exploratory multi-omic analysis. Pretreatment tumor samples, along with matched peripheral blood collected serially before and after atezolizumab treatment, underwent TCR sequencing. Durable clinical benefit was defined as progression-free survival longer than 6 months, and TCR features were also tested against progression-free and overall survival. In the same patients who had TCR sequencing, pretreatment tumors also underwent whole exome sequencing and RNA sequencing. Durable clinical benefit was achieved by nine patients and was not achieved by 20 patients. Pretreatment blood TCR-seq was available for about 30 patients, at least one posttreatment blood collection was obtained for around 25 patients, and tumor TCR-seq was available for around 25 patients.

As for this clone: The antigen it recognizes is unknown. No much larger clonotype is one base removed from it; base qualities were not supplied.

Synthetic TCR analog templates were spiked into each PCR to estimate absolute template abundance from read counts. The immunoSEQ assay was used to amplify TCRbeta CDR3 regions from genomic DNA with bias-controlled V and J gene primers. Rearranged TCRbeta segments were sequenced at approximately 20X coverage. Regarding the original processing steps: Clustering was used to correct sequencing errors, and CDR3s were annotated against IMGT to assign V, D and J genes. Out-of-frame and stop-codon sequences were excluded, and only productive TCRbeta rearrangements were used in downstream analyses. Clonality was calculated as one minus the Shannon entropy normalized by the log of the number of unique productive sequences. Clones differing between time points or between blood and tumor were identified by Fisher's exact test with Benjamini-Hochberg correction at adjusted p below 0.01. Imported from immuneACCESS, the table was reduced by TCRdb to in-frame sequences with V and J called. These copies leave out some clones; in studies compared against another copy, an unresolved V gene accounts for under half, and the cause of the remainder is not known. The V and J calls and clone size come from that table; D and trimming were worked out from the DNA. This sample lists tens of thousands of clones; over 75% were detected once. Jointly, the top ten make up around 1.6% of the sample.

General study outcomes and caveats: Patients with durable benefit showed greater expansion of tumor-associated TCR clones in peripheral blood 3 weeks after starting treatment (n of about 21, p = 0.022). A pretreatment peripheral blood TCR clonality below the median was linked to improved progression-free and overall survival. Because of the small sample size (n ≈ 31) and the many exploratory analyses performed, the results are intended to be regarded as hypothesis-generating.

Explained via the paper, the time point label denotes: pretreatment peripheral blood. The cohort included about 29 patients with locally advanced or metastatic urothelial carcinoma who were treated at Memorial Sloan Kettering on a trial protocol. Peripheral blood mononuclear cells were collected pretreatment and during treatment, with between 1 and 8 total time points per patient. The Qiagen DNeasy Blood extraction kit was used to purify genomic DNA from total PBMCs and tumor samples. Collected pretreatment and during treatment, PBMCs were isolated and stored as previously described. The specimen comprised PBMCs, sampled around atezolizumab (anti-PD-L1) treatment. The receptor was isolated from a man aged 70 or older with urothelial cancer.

The CDR3: CASSQWLGASGDTQYF. Read as DNA, the sequence is TGTGCCAGCAGCCAATGGTTGGGGGCTAGCGGAGATACGCAGTATTTT. The V and J segments used are TRBV4-2 and TRBJ2-3; the D gene is possibly TRBD2, with 7 bases matching. The germline V gene provides CDR1 LGHNA and CDR2 YNFKEQ. Cut back by 2 bases and 5 bases, the V and J ends lie 17 bases apart. The CDR3 covers 16 residues, taking in both the cysteine and the phenylalanine. The retained sequence is limited to the CDR3, 48 bases, with the frame set at the first base.